This T cell receptor (beta chain) originates from a study of prognosis after radiotherapy for stage I lung cancer (dated by TCRdb to the early 2020s). In the study overall: About 20 stage I NSCLC patients were enrolled in Nanjing, China, between 2018 and January 2019. All patients were regarded as medically inoperable, because of comorbidities in about eleven patients and refusal of surgery in more than 5 patients. After SBRT, distant metastases developed in four of the 19 patients at a median of 7 months, while the remaining 15 patients had no significant progression. On tumor histology, 11 to 12 patients had adenocarcinoma and more than five had squamous cell carcinoma. Peripheral blood TCR beta repertoires were profiled in stage I NSCLC patients before and after stereotactic body radiotherapy, and the repertoires were related to distant failure. SBRT was not combined with any concurrent therapy in any patient. Image-guided IMRT or VMAT was used to deliver SBRT in 3 to 5 fractions at a biologically effective dose of at least 100 Gy. Oligometastatic NSCLC after surgical resection of the primary tumor was present in roughly five patients, while newly diagnosed primary stage I lung tumors were present in about 15. A total of around 40 blood samples from approximately 20 patients were sequenced, with one sample obtained before and one obtained after SBRT for each patient. Ages in the cohort of more than 10 men and about six women ranged from about 50 to 90 years, with a median of 74.

The TCR beta CDR3 region was amplified from genomic DNA by two rounds of multiplex PCR. The first PCR round used primers specific to each TRBV and TRBJ gene, and the primer sequences were filed in Chinese patent CN105087789A. The second PCR round used universal primers. The Roche High Pure PCR Template Preparation Kit was used to extract genomic DNA from frozen PBMCs. Paired-end sequencing with 151 bp reads was performed on the libraries using an Illumina HiSeq 3000. For the original study's pipeline: CutAdapt was used to discard raw reads that did not contain the multiplex PCR primer sequences. PEAR was used to merge high-quality paired reads into contigs. By alignment to reference sequences, MiXCR assigned TRB V, D and J gene segments to each contig. CDR3 sequences were clustered by base quality and sequence similarity to remove sequencing errors. Shannon entropy, normalized by the natural log of the productive TCR sequence number, served as the measure of diversity. One minus Shannon entropy divided by the natural log of the number of unique clonotypes was used as the definition of clonality. Progression-free survival cut-offs for repertoire metrics were chosen using the Youden index of ROC curves, with analyses run in R 3.5.3. The raw public data were reprocessed by TCRdb itself: fastp quality trimming at Q25, MiXCR clonotype calling, in-frame beta chains only. Rows are unified per CDR3 protein, each entry keeping the most common DNA and genes. TCRdb's processing, not the authors' own work, is the source of the V and J calls. For this sample there are 20,000 to 30,000 distinct CDR3 sequences; more than 35% appear just once. Of the sample, roughly 21% is held by the ten largest clones.

All patients had node-negative disease on CT and PET/CT, and none had a history of other malignancies or had previously received chemotherapy or radiotherapy. At each of two time points, around 5.9 milliliters of peripheral venous blood were collected in EDTA tubes. PBMCs were isolated by Ficoll-Paque Plus density-gradient centrifugation. Immediately after collection, samples were stored at -80 degrees C until analysis. The sample holds many counts of this clonotype. Its antigen is still unknown. Base qualities are not provided; no much larger clone lies one nucleotide away. Summary of the overall study and its limitations: After SBRT, the count of unique TCR clones dropped from a median of approximately 10,000 beforehand to several thousand afterward (Wilcoxon paired P=0.011). Post-SBRT Shannon entropy and its change from baseline were lower in patients who developed distant metastases; baseline Shannon entropy was not associated with metastases. Whether the expanded TCR clones were tumor-specific was not determined. Limitations of the study included a small cohort and short follow-up, and the study findings need independent validation. No adjustment for multiple comparisons was applied to any of the reported P values. Differences by metastasis status were reportedly seen in TRBV and TRBJ usage frequencies, involving two V genes at baseline and, after SBRT, 8 or 9 V genes and two J genes.

Looking up the germline V gene yields CDR1 MGHRA and CDR2 YSYEKL. The CDR3 goes from the cysteine to the phenylalanine over 16 residues. The read is trimmed to its CDR3 DNA, 48 bases read in frame from base 1. V is clipped by 0 bases and J by 0 bases, and the sequence between their germline boundaries is 10 bases long. Sequenced material: PBMCs, taken before or after stereotactic body radiation therapy (not recorded which). This clonotype was obtained from a donor of 50 years or more with non-small cell lung cancer. The chain is made from TRBV4-1 and TRBJ2-3; the D element might be TRBD1 or TRBD2, as each aligns at 5 bases. The DNA sequence is given as TGCGCCAGCAGCCAAGATGGGGGTACTAGCACAGATACGCAGTATTTT. Translated, it reads CASSQDGGTSTDTQYF.